A selection of T cell receptor beta chains follows, all from one sample in a study of shared clonotypes between healthy human individuals. TCRdb keeps only in-frame clones here, not all; method: immunoSEQ multiplex PCR. Here the sample spans roughly 1,500,000 clones, 95% to 99% being singletons. Sequencing was performed on naive CD4+ T cells sorted from blood. Every receptor here comes from a man aged 30-40 years in good health. Both conserved end residues are part of each CDR3. D genes are given only for firm matches. Size is omitted from some rows. Given values are once, few, many or a class for expanded clones.

TGTGCCAGCAGCTTGATTGATACGCAGTATTTT,CASSLIDTQYF,.,TRBJ2-3,.,TRBV5-6
TGTGCCAGCTCACTCGTGGGTACGGATGAGCAGTTCTTC,CASSLVGTDEQFF,.,TRBJ2-1,.,TRBV18
TGTGCCTGGAGTGTTGGGCCCTACGAGCAGTACTTC,CAWSVGPYEQYF,.,TRBJ2-7,.,TRBV30
TGTGCCAGCAGCGACGGAGCGGGAGGGCCCCCAGATACGCAGTATTTT,CASSDGAGGPPDTQYF,.,TRBJ2-3,TRBD2,TRBV7-2
TGTGCCAGCAGCTCGGGACTAGCGGGAGTCCGAGAGACCCAGTACTTC,CASSSGLAGVRETQYF,.,TRBJ2-5,TRBD2,TRBV7-2
TGTGCCAGTAGTGCCCGACTAGCGTATGAGCAGTTCTTC,CASSARLAYEQFF,.,TRBJ2-1,TRBD2,TRBV19
TGCGCCAGCAGCTTCCGCCGTGGACAGGGCAAATATCAAGAGACCCAGTACTTC,CASSFRRGQGKYQETQYF,.,TRBJ2-5,TRBD1,TRBV5-1
TGTGCCAGCAGTTCCGGACAGGGGATGGTTTATGGCTACACCTTC,CASSSGQGMVYGYTF,.,TRBJ1-2,TRBD1,TRBV6-5
TGTGCCAGCAGCGTAAGGCAGGATTCCTACGAGCAGTACTTC,CASSVRQDSYEQYF,once,TRBJ2-7,.,TRBV9
TGTGCCACCGGGACAGGGCCCTACGAGCAGTACTTC,CATGTGPYEQYF,.,TRBJ2-7,TRBD1,TRBV7-9
TGTGCCAGCATATCTCGGGGGCTAGTCTACGAGCAGTACTTC,CASISRGLVYEQYF,.,TRBJ2-7,.,TRBV28
TGTGCCAGCAGCTTAGCTGTAATTCAACCCCAGCATTTT,CASSLAVIQPQHF,.,TRBJ1-5,.,TRBV7-2
TGTGCCAGCACAGTGGGCAATCAGCCCCAGCATTTT,CASTVGNQPQHF,.,TRBJ1-5,.,TRBV25-1
TGTGCCAGCAGTTTTGCTTTATACTCTCTTAGCTCCTACAATGAGCAGTTCTTC,CASSFALYSLSSYNEQFF,.,TRBJ2-1,.,TRBV28
TGTGCCATCAGTCAGCCGGGACTAGCGGGGGCAGATACGCAGTATTTT,CAISQPGLAGADTQYF,.,TRBJ2-3,TRBD2,TRBV10-3
TGTGCCAGCAGCCCAATTAGACAGGGGAGGCAAGAGACCCAGTACTTC,CASSPIRQGRQETQYF,once,TRBJ2-5,TRBD1,TRBV5-6
TGCGCCAGCAGCTACTCCAGACTAGCGGGAGGCCTCCTAGATACGCAGTATTTT,CASSYSRLAGGLLDTQYF,.,TRBJ2-3,TRBD2,TRBV5-1
TGTGCCAGCAGTTACACGATCAATCAGCCCCAGCATTTT,CASSYTINQPQHF,.,TRBJ1-5,.,TRBV6-5
TGTGCCAGCAGTCCCCGGGACTCCTCGAACACCGGGGAGCTGTTTTTT,CASSPRDSSNTGELFF,.,TRBJ2-2,.,TRBV27
TGTGCCAGCAGCCCCCGGGGGTACTATGGCTACACCTTC,CASSPRGYYGYTF,.,TRBJ1-2,.,TRBV7-2
TGTGCCAGCAGCGTAGGGGCAACTAGCACAGATACGCAGTATTTT,CASSVGATSTDTQYF,.,TRBJ2-3,.,TRBV9
TGCAGCGTTGATCGAGCGGGAGTTACAGATACGCAGTATTTT,CSVDRAGVTDTQYF,.,TRBJ2-3,TRBD2,TRBV29-1
TGTGCCAGCAGCCCGGGACAGCGCTCAGGAAGCTCCTACGAGCAGTACTTC,CASSPGQRSGSSYEQYF,.,TRBJ2-7,TRBD1,TRBV5-6
TGTGCCAGCAGGAAACTCCAGTCAAACCCGGGGCAGTACTTC,CASRKLQSNPGQYF,.,TRBJ2-7,.,TRBV11-2
TGCGCCAGCAGCCTTACCCCCACCTCCTACGAGCAGTACTTC,CASSLTPTSYEQYF,.,TRBJ2-7,.,TRBV4-3
TGTGCCAGCAGCGGGAGGACGAACAATGAGCAGTTCTTC,CASSGRTNNEQFF,.,TRBJ2-1,TRBD2,TRBV2
TGTGCCAGCAGCTTAAAAGCTGGGGCCGGCGAGCAGTACTTC,CASSLKAGAGEQYF,.,TRBJ2-7,.,TRBV7-2
TGCGCCAGCAGCCCCATCCGATTAGCGGGAGGGTCTAGGTATTTT,CASSPIRLAGGSRYF,.,TRBJ2-3,TRBD2,TRBV4-1
TGTGCCAGCAGTGGAGGGGAGGTGACGCAGTATTTT,CASSGGEVTQYF,.,TRBJ2-3,.,TRBV6-5
TGTGCCAGCTGGGGAGCCGGGACTAGCGGTAGGGGTGAGCAGTTCTTC,CASWGAGTSGRGEQFF,.,TRBJ2-1,TRBD2,TRBV28
TGTGCCAGCAGTCAAGGCAGGGGGATAAACAATGAGCAGTTCTTC,CASSQGRGINNEQFF,once,TRBJ2-1,TRBD1,TRBV7-6
TGTGCCAGCAGCTTGGGCCCCACCCGCCTAGCGAACCAAGAGACCCAGTACTTC,CASSLGPTRLANQETQYF,.,TRBJ2-5,.,TRBV5-4
TGTGCCAGCAGTGAACACAGGGGGGGTGAAAAACTGTTTTTT,CASSEHRGGEKLFF,.,TRBJ1-4,TRBD1,TRBV6-1
TGTGCCAGCAGTTTCGAGGGTCGGGAAAAACTGTTTTTT,CASSFEGREKLFF,.,TRBJ1-4,.,TRBV27
TGTGGCATCTCCCCGGGGTTAGCCAAAAACATTCAGTACTTC,CGISPGLAKNIQYF,.,TRBJ2-4,.,TRBV15
TGCGCCAGCAGCAAGACCGGGACACCTCTTGGGGAGCAGTACTTC,CASSKTGTPLGEQYF,.,TRBJ2-7,.,TRBV5-1
TGTGCCAGCAGCTTAGGGGGCTATGGCTACACCTTC,CASSLGGYGYTF,.,TRBJ1-2,.,TRBV28
TGTGCCAGCAGTATATCTAGCGGGAGACTCACCGGGGAGCTGTTTTTT,CASSISSGRLTGELFF,.,TRBJ2-2,TRBD2,TRBV25-1
TGTGCCAGCAGCAACCCTTATCTGCCGAACACTGAAGCTTTCTTT,CASSNPYLPNTEAFF,once,TRBJ1-1,.,TRBV7-6
TGCGCCAGCAGCTTGTACCCCGCGGAGCAGTACTTC,CASSLYPAEQYF,.,TRBJ2-7,.,TRBV5-1
TGTGCCAGCAGCTCCTGGGACAGGGCGAACACCGGGGAGCTGTTTTTT,CASSSWDRANTGELFF,.,TRBJ2-2,TRBD1,TRBV7-3
TGTGCCAGCAGTCGCTCCTACGAGCAGTACTTC,CASSRSYEQYF,.,TRBJ2-7,.,TRBV2
TGTGCCAGCAGATTTAGCGGGGGTACCGGGGAGCTGTTTTTT,CASRFSGGTGELFF,.,TRBJ2-2,TRBD2,TRBV7-3
TGTGCCAGCTCACCACTGGGCGGAGGAAAAGGAATCTTT,CASSPLGGGKGIF,.,TRBJ1-1,.,TRBV18
TGTGCCAGCTCACCGACCGATGGGAGAGATACGCAGTATTTT,CASSPTDGRDTQYF,.,TRBJ2-3,.,TRBV18
TGTGCCAGCAAAGAGGAGCTGGGAGCTTTCTTT,CASKEELGAFF,.,TRBJ1-1,.,TRBV6-1
TGTGCCAGCAGTGGAGCTGGGAACGGTTACTACGAGCAGTACTTC,CASSGAGNGYYEQYF,.,TRBJ2-7,.,TRBV6-1
TGTGCCAGCTCACGAACGGGAGTAAATGGAAACACCATATATTTT,CASSRTGVNGNTIYF,.,TRBJ1-3,.,TRBV18
TGCGCCAGCAGCTATCTGGGACTAGCGGAGGTCCTCTACAATGAGCAGTTCTTC,CASSYLGLAEVLYNEQFF,.,TRBJ2-1,TRBD2,TRBV5-1
TGTGCCAGTAGTATAGGGTCGGCGAACACTGAAGCTTTCTTT,CASSIGSANTEAFF,.,TRBJ1-1,.,TRBV19
TGCGCCAGCAGCTTGGGACAGGCCCGGCAGACCCAGTACTTC,CASSLGQARQTQYF,.,TRBJ2-5,.,TRBV5-1
TGTGCCAGCACCCCGAAGGCTGTATCGGGTGAAGCTTTCTTT,CASTPKAVSGEAFF,.,TRBJ1-1,.,TRBV2
TGTGCCAGCTCACCAAGACAGGGTATAAACAATGAGCAGTTCTTC,CASSPRQGINNEQFF,.,TRBJ2-1,TRBD1,TRBV18